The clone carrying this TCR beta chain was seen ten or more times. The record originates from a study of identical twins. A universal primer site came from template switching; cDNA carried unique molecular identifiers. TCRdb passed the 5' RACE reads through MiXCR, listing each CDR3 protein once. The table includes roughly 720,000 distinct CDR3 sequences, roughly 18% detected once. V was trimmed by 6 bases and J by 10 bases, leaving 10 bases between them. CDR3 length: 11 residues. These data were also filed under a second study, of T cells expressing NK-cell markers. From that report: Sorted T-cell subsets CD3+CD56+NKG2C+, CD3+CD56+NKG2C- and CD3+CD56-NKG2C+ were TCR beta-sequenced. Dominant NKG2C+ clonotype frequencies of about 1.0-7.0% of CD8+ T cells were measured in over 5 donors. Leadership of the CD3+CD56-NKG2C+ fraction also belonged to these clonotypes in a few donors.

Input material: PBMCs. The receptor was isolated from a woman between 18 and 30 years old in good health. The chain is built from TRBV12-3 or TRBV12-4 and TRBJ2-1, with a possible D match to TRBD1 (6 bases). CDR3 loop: CASRDQGEQFF. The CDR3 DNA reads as TGTGCCAGCAGAGATCAGGGGGAGCAGTTCTTC.